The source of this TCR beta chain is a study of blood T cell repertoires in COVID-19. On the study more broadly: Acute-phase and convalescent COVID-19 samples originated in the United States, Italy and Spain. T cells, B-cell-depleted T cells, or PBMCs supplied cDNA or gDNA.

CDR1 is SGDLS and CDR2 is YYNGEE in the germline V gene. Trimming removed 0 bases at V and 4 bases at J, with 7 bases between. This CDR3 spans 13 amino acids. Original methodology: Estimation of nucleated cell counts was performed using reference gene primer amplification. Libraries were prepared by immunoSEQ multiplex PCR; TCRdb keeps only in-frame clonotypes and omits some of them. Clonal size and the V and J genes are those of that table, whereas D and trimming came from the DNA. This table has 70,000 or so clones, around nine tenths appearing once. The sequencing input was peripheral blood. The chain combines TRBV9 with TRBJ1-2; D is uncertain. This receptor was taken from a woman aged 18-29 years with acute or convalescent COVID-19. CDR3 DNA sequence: TGTGCCAGCAGCGTAGGGGCAGTCTATGGCTACACCTTC. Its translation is CASSVGAVYGYTF.